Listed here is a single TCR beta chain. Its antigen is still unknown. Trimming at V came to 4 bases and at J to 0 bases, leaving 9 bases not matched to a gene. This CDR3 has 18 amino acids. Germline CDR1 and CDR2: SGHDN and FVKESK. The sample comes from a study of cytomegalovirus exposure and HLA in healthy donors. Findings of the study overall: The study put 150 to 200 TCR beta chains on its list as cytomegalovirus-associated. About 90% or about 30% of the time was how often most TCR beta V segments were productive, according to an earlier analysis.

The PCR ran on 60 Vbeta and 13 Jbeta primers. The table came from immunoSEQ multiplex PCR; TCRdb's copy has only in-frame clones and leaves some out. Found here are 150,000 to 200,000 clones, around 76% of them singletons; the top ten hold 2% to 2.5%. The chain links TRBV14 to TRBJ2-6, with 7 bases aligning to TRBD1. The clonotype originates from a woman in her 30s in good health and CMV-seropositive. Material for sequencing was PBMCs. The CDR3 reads CASSRTRGQSSGANVLTF. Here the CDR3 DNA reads TGTGCCAGCAGCCGTACCCGGGGACAGAGCTCTGGGGCCAACGTCCTGACTTTC.